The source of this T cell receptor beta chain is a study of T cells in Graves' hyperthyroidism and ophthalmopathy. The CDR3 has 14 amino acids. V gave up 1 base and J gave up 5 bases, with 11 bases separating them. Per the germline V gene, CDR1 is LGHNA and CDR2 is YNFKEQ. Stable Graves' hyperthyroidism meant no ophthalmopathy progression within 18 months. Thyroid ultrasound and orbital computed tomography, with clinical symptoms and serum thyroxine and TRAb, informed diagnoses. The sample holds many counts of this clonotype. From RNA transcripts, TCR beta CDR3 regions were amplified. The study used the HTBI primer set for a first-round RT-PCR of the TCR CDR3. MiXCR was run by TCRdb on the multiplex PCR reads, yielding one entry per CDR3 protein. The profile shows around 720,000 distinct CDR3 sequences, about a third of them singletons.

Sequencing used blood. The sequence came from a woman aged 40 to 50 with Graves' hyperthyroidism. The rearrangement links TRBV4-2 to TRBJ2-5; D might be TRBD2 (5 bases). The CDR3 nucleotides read TGTGCCAGCAGCCAAGCACTAGTTCGCGAGACCCAGTACTTC. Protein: CASSQALVRETQYF.